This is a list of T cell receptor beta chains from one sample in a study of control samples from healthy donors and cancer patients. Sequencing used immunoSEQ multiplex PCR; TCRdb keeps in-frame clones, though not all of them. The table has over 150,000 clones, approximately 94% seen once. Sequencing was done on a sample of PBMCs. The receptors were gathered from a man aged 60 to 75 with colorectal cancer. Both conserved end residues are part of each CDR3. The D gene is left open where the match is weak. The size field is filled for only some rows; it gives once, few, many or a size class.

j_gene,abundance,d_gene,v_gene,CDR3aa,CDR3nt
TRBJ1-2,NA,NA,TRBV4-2,CASSQVPDGQSYGYTF,TGTGCCAGCAGCCAGGTACCGGACGGACAGTCTTATGGCTACACCTTC
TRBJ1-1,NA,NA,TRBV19,CASSIERGRGAFF,TGTGCTAGTAGTATAGAGAGAGGGAGGGGCGCTTTCTTT
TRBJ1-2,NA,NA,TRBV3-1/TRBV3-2,CASSEKGGSGYTF,TGTGCCAGCAGCGAGAAAGGGGGTTCTGGCTACACCTTC
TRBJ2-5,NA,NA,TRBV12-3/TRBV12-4,CASSFTETQYF,TGTGCCAGCAGTTTTACAGAGACCCAGTACTTC
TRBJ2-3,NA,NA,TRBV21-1,CASSARDPCGDTQYF,TGTGCCAGCAGCGCGCGAGACCCCTGTGGAGATACGCAGTATTTT
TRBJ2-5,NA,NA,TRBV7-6,CASSLGGEAQETQYF,TGTGCCAGCAGCTTAGGGGGGGAGGCGCAAGAGACCCAGTACTTC
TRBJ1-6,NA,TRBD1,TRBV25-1,CASSETGTREPLHF,TGTGCCAGCAGTGAGACAGGGACAAGAGAACCCCTCCACTTT
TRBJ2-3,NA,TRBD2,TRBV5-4,CASSLRLAGGSDTQYF,TGTGCCAGCAGCTTGAGACTAGCGGGGGGGTCAGATACGCAGTATTTT
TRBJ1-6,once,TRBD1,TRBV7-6,CASSPAYRDRSSPLHF,TGTGCCAGCAGCCCCGCATACCGGGACAGAAGCTCACCCCTCCACTTT
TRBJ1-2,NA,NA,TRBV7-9,CASSLSLLKRGELNYGYTF,TGTGCCAGCAGCTTATCGTTGCTCAAGCGTGGGGAACTTAACTATGGCTACACCTTC
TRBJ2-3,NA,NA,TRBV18,CASSPPKTTDLTDTQYF,TGTGCCAGCTCACCACCGAAAACTACAGATCTCACAGATACGCAGTATTTT
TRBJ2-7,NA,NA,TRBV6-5,CASAGSSYEQYF,TGTGCCAGTGCGGGGAGCTCCTACGAGCAGTACTTC
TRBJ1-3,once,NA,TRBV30,CAWSVESAGNTIYF,TGTGCCTGGAGTGTAGAAAGTGCTGGAAACACCATATATTTT
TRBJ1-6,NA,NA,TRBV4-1,CASSPDSTYNSPLHF,TGCGCCAGCAGCCCGGACAGCACCTATAATTCACCCCTCCACTTT
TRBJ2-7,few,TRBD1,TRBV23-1,CASSHGGQCFYEQYF,TGCGCCAGCAGTCATGGGGGACAGTGTTTCTACGAGCAGTACTTC
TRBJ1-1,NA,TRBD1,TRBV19,CASEAGTGGSEAFF,TGTGCCAGTGAAGCCGGGACAGGGGGCTCTGAAGCTTTCTTT
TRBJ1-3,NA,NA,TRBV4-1,CASSLQHRSSGNTIYF,TGCGCCAGCAGCCTTCAGCACCGGAGCTCTGGAAACACCATATATTTT
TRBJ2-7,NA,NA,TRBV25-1,CASSEGRVGGGEQYF,TGTGCCAGCAGTGAAGGTAGGGTCGGAGGCGGGGAGCAGTACTTC
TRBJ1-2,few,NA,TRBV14,CASSPGEGYGYTF,TGTGCCAGCAGCCCTGGGGAAGGCTATGGCTACACCTTC
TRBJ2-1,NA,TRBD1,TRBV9,CASSVERTGGEQFF,TGTGCCAGCAGCGTAGAGAGGACAGGGGGCGAGCAGTTCTTC
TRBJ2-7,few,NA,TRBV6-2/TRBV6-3,CASSTPGSPFYEQYF,TGTGCCAGCAGCACCCCGGGCAGTCCCTTCTACGAGCAGTACTTC
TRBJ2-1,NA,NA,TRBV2,CASSVDPPRINEQFF,TGTGCCAGCAGTGTTGACCCCCCGAGGATCAATGAGCAGTTCTTC
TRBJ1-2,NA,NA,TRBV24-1,CATSDEYGYTF,TGTGCCACCAGTGATGAATATGGCTACACCTTC
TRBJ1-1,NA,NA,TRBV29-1,CSVDMGLNTEAFF,TGCAGCGTTGACATGGGGCTGAACACTGAAGCTTTCTTT